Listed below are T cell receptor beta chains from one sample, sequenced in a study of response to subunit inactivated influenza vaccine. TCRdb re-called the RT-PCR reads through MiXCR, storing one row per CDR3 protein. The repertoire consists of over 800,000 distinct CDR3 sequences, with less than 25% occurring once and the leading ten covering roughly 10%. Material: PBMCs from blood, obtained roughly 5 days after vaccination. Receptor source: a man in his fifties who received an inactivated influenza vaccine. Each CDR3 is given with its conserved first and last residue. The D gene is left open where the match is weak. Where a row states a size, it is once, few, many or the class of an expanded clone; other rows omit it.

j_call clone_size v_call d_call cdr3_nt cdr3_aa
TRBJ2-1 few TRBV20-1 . TGCAGTGCTAGAGCAGGGGGGGGACTACCCTACAATGAGCAGTTCTTC CSARAGGGLPYNEQFF
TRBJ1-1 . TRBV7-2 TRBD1 TGTGCCAGCAGCCCACAGGGGTGGGCTGAAGCTTTCTTT CASSPQGWAEAFF
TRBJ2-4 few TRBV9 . TGTGCCAGCAGCGCTCGTTCCAACCCGGCAGCCAAAAACATTCAGTACTTC CASSARSNPAAKNIQYF
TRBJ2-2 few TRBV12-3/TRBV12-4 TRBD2 TGTGCCACTCCCGGGCGGGAGGGCCGAACCGGGGAGCTGTTTTTT CATPGREGRTGELFF
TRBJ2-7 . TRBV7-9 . TGTGCCAGCAGCTTAGCTTTTGTTAACGAGCAGTACTTC CASSLAFVNEQYF
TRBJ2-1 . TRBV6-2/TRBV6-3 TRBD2 TGTGCCAGCCTCTTGCGGGGGGACAATGAGCAGTTCTTC CASLLRGDNEQFF
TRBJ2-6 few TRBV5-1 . TGCGCCAGCAGCTTGCCTGAGACAGGCGGATTCTCTGGGGCCAACGTCCTGACTTTC CASSLPETGGFSGANVLTF
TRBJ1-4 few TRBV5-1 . TGCGCCAGCAGCTTATCGGCTCGCCTTGAAGAAAAACTGTTTTTT CASSLSARLEEKLFF
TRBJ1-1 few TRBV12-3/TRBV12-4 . TGTGCCAGCAGGTCGTGGGCTGAAGCTTTCTTT CASRSWAEAFF
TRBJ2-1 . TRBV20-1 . TGCAGTGCTGTTGGCGGGGGCCCTCAGACAACCTACAATGAGCAGTTCTTC CSAVGGGPQTTYNEQFF
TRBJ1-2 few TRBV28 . TGTGCCAGCAGTTTGCAGGGAGGATTCTATGGCTACACCTTC CASSLQGGFYGYTF
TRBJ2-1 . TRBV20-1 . TGCAGTGCCCCGGGCGGGAAGTACAATGAGCAGTTCTTC CSAPGGKYNEQFF
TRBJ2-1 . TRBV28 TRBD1 TGTGCCAGCAGTTCCGGAGGGGACAGGATCCCCCCCCAGTTCTTC CASSSGGDRIPPQFF
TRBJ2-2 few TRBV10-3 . TGTGCCATGGTGACGAACACCGGGGAGCTGTTTTTT CAMVTNTGELFF